Below, one T cell receptor beta chain is given with its context. This sample was taken from a study of blood T cell repertoires in COVID-19. No more than 2 weeks before study entry, exposed participants had met a case of COVID-19. In the authors' workflow: By means of reference gene primer amplification, nucleated cell counts were estimated. Profiling relied on immunoSEQ multiplex PCR, and the TCRdb table lists in-frame clones only, not all of them. V and J calls plus clone size are reproduced from that table; the DNA served to infer D and trimming. Of some 320,000 clones listed, 90% are singletons. Sequencing input: PBMCs or T cells enriched from blood (not recorded which). This clonotype was sampled from a woman younger than 45 who had been exposed to COVID-19.

The CDR3 reads CASSIWTDSSGNTIYF. In DNA, the CDR3 is TGTGCCAGTAGTATCTGGACCGACAGCTCTGGAAACACCATATATTTT. The J gene is TRBJ1-3, the V gene TRBV19; D might be TRBD1 (5 bases). Trimming removed 3 bases from V and 0 bases from J, with 12 bases in between. The CDR3 is 16 residues long. Germline lookup yields CDR1 LNHDA and CDR2 SQIVND (reference sequence).